The subject of this entry is one T cell receptor beta chain. These data are taken from a study of blood T cell repertoires in COVID-19. Study context: From T cells, B-cell-depleted T cells, or PBMCs came the material, which was cDNA or gDNA.

The protocol was immunoSEQ multiplex PCR, while the TCRdb copy is restricted to in-frame clones and leaves out a portion. The sample contains around 70,000 clones, more than 75% of which appear only once. Trimming at V came to 2 bases and at J to 2 bases, leaving 2 bases not matched to a gene. Germline CDR1 is KGHSH and CDR2 is LQKENI. The CDR3 extends over 14 amino acids. The sequence derives from a human donor in a cohort sampled during active COVID-19. The chain links TRBV18 to TRBJ2-7; the match to TRBD1 covers 8 bases. Sequenced input: peripheral blood. CDR3 sequence reads: CASSPATGAYEQYF. The DNA of the CDR3 is TGTGCCAGCTCACCAGCGACAGGGGCCTACGAGCAGTACTTC.